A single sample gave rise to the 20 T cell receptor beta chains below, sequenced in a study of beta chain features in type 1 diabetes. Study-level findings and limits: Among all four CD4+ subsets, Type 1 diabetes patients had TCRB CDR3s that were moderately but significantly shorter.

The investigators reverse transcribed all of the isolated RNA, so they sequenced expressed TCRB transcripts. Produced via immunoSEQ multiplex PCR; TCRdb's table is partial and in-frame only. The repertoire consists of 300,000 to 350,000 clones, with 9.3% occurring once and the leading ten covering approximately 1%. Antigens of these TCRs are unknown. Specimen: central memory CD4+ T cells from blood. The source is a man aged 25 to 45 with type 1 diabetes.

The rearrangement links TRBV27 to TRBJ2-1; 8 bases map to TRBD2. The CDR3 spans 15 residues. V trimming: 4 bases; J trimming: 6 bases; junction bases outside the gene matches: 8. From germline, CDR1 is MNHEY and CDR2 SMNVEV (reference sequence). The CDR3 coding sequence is TGTGCCAGCAGTTCGGGCGGGGGGCTAGCCAATGAGCAGTTCTTC. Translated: CASSSGGGLANEQFF.

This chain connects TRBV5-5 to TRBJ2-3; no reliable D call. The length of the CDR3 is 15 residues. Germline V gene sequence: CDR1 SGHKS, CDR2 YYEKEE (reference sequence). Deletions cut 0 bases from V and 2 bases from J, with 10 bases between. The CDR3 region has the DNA TGTGCCAGCAGCTTGGCCGCCCATTCCACAGATACGCAGTATTTT. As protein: CASSLAAHSTDTQYF. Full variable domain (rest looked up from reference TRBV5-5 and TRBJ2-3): DAGVTQSPTHLIKTRGQQVTLRCSPISGHKSVSWYQQVLGQGPQFIFQYYEKEERGRGNFPDRFSARQFPNYSSELNVNALLLGDSALYLCASSLAAHSTDTQYFGPGTRLTVL.

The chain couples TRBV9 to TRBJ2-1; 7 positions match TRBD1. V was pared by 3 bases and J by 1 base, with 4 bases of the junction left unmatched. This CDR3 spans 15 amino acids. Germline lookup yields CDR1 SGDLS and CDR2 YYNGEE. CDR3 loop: CASSGTGESYNEQFF. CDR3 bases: TGTGCCAGCAGCGGCACAGGGGAGTCCTACAATGAGCAGTTCTTC. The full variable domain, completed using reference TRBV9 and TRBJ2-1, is DSGVTQTPKHLITATGQRVTLRCSPRSGDLSVYWYQQSLDQGLQFLIQYYNGEERAKGNILERFSAQQFPDLHSELNLSSLELGDSALYFCASSGTGESYNEQFFGPGTRLTVL.

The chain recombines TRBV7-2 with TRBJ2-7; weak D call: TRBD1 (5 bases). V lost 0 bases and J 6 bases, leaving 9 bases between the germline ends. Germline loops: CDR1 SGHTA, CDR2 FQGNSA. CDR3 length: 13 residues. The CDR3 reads CASSLAMDTEQYF. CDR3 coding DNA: TGTGCCAGCAGCTTAGCTATGGACACCGAGCAGTACTTC.

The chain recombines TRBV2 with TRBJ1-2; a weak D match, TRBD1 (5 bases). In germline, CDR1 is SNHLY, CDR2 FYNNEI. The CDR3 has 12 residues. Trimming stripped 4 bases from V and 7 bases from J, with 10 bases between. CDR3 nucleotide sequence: TGTGCCAGCAGTGTCAGGGAGATTGGCTACACCTTC. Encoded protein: CASSVREIGYTF.

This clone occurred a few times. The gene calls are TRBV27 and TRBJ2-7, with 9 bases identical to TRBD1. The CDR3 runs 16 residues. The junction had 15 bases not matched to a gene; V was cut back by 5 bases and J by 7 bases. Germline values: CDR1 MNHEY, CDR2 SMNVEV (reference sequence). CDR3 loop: CASSGHGQGFGEEQYF. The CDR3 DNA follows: TGTGCCAGCAGTGGCCACGGACAGGGGTTTGGTGAAGAGCAGTACTTC.

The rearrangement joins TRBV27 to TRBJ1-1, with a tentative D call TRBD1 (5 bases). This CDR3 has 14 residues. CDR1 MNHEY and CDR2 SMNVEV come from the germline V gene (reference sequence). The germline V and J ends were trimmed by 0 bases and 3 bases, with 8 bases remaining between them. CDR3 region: CASSLSVQDTEAFF. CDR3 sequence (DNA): TGTGCCAGCAGTTTATCTGTACAGGACACTGAAGCTTTCTTT.

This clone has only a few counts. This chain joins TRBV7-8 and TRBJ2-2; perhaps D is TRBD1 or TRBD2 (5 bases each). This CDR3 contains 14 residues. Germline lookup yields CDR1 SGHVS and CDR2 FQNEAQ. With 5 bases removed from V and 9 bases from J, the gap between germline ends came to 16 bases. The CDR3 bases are TGTGCCAGCAGCCTGGGGACCACCTCCCGGGAGCTGTTTTTT. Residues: CASSLGTTSRELFF.

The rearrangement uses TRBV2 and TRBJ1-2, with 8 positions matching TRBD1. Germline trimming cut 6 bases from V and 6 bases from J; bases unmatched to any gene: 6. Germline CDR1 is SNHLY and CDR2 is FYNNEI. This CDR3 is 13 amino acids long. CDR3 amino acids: CASSVDRGHGYTF. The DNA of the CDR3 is TGTGCCAGCAGCGTAGACAGGGGACATGGCTACACCTTC. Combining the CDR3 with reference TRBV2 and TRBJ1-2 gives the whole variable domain EPEVTQTPSHQVTQMGQEVILRCVPISNHLYFYWYRQILGQKVEFLVSFYNNEISEKSEIFDDQFSVERPDGSNFTLKIRSTKLEDSAMYFCASSVDRGHGYTFGSGTRLTVV.

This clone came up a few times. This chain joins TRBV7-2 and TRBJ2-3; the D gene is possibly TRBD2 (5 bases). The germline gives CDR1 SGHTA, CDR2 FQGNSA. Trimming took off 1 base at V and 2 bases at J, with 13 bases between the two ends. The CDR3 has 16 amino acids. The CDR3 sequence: CASSLGRGPDTDTQYF. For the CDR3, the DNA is TGTGCCAGCAGCTTAGGTCGCGGGCCGGACACAGATACGCAGTATTTT.

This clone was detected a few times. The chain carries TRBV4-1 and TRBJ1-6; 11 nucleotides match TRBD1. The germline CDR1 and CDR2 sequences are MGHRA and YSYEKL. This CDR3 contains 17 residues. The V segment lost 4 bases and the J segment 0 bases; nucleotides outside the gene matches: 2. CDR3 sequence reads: CASSLGTGGSYNSPLHF. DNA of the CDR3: TGCGCCAGCAGCCTCGGGACAGGGGGCTCCTATAATTCACCCCTCCACTTT.

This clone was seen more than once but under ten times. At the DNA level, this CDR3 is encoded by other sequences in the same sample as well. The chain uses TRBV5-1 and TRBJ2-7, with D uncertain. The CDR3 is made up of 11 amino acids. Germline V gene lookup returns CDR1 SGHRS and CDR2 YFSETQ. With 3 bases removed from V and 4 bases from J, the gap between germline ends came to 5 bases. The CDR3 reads CASSSDYEQYF. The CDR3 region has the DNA TGCGCCAGCAGCTCAGATTACGAGCAGTACTTC.

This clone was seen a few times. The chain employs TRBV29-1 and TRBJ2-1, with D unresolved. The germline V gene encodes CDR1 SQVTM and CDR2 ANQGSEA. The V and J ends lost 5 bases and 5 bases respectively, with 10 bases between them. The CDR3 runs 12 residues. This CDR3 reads CSVTPRHNEQFF. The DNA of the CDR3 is TGCAGCGTTACCCCACGACACAATGAGCAGTTCTTC.

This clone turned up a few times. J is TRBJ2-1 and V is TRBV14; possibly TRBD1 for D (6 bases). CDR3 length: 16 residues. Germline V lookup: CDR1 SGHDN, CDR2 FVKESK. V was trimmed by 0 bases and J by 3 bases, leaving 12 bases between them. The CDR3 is CASSQERGHIYNEQFF. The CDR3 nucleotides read TGTGCCAGCAGCCAAGAAAGGGGACACATCTACAATGAGCAGTTCTTC. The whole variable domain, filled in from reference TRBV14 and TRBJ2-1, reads EAGVTQFPSHSVIEKGQTVTLRCDPISGHDNLYWYRRVMGKEIKFLLHFVKESKQDESGMPNNRFLAERTGGTYSTLKVQPAELEDSGVYFCASSQERGHIYNEQFFGPGTRLTVL.

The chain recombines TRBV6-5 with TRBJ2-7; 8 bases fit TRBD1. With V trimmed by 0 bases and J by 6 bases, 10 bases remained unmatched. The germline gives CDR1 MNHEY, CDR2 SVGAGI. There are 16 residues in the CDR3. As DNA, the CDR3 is TGTGCCAGCAGTTACTCTGGCCGGACAGGGACGCGCGAGCAGTACTTC. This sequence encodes CASSYSGRTGTREQYF.

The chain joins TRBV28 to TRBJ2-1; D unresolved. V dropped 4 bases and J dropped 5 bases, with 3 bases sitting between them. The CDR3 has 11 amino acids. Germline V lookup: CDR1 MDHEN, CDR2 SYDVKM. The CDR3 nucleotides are TGTGCCAGCAGTTCTCACAATGAGCAGTTCTTC. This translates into CASSSHNEQFF.

CDR3 sequence (DNA): TGTGCCAGCAATCCCCCCGACCGAGAGCAGTTCTTC. Residues: CASNPPDREQFF. The J gene is TRBJ2-1, the V gene TRBV6-5, with unresolved D. Germline CDR1 and CDR2: MNHEY and SVGAGI. There are 12 residues in the CDR3. V lost 7 bases to trimming and J lost 10 bases, with 14 bases between them.

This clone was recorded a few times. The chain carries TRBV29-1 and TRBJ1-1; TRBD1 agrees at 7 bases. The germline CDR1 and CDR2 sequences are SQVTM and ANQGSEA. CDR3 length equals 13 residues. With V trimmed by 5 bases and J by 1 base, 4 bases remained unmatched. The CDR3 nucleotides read TGCAGCGTTCGACCAGGGGGGAACACTGAAGCTTTCTTT. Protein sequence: CSVRPGGNTEAFF. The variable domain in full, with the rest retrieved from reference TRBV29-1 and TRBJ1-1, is SAVISQKPSRDICQRGTSLTIQCQVDSQVTMMFWYRQQPGQSLTLIATANQGSEATYESGFVIDKFPISRPNLTFSTLTVSNMSPEDSSIYLCSVRPGGNTEAFFGQGTRLTVV.

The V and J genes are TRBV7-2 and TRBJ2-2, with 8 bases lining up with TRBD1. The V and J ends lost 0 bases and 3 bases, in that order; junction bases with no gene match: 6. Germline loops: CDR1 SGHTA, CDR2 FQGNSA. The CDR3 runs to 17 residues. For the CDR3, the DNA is TGTGCCAGCAGCTTAGCGGGGACAGGTTCGGACACCGGGGAGCTGTTTTTT. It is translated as CASSLAGTGSDTGELFF.

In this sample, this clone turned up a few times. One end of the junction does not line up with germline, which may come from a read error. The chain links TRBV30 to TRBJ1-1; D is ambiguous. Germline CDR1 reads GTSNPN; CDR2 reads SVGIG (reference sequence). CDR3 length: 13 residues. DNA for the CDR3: TGTGCCTGGAGTGTATTACTGAATACTGAAGCTTTCTTT. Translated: CAWSVLLNTEAFF.